This passage covers 27 T cell receptor beta chains from one sample sequenced in a study of lymphopenia after photon versus proton radiotherapy. Only in-frame clones appear in the TCRdb table, and some are missing; sequencing was by immunoSEQ multiplex PCR. The data contain around 59,000 clones, approximately 84% of them singletons. The sample here was peripheral blood, taken from a patient treated with proton-based radiotherapy. The receptors come from a man aged 55-75 years with pancreatic cancer.

The chain couples TRBV30 to TRBJ1-1; D might be TRBD1 (5 bases). There are 15 residues in the CDR3. Trimming left V 5 bases short and J 0 bases short, with 16 bases between. Per germline, CDR1 GTSNPN and CDR2 SVGIG (reference sequence). The CDR3 region is CAWREEGRVNTEAFF. The CDR3 nucleotides read TGTGCCTGGCGGGAGGAGGGGAGGGTGAACACTGAAGCTTTCTTT.

This clone was seen only once. The gene calls are TRBV5-4 and TRBJ2-7, with D perhaps TRBD1 (5 bases). CDR1 SGHNT and CDR2 YYREEE come from the germline V gene (reference sequence). Trimming pared 0 bases from V and 1 base from J, leaving 11 bases between. CDR3 length equals 15 residues. The CDR3 is CASSLDPAGSYEQYF. CDR3 bases: TGTGCCAGCAGCTTGGATCCGGCAGGGTCCTACGAGCAGTACTTC.

The chain has TRBV9 and TRBJ2-2, with D hard to call. CDR3 length: 16 residues. The germline CDR1 and CDR2 sequences are SGDLS and YYNGEE. Trimming shortened V by 0 bases and J by 1 base, and 10 bases separated the two germline ends. CDR3 in amino acids: CASSVGAQQNTGELFF. The CDR3, as DNA: TGTGCCAGCAGCGTAGGTGCCCAGCAGAACACCGGGGAGCTGTTTTTT.

The rearrangement links TRBV18 to TRBJ2-2; D might be TRBD1 (6 bases). This CDR3 is 14 amino acids long. Germline CDR1 KGHSH, CDR2 LQKENI. Trimming pared 5 bases from V and 6 bases from J, leaving 13 bases between. The CDR3 nucleotides are TGTGCCAGCTCAGAGACAGGAGGTGCCGGGGAGCTGTTTTTT. It is translated as CASSETGGAGELFF. Looking up the rest from reference TRBV18 and TRBJ2-2 gives the full variable domain: NAGVMQNPRHLVRRRGQEARLRCSPMKGHSHVYWYRQLPEEGLKFMVYLQKENIIDESGMPKERFSAEFPKEGPSILRIQQVVRGDSAAYFCASSETGGAGELFFGEGSRLTVL.

The V gene is TRBV4-3, the J gene TRBJ1-1; 7 bases match TRBD1. The CDR3 runs to 15 residues. CDR1 is LGHNA, CDR2 YSLEER, per germline. Germline trimming cut 3 bases from V and 5 bases from J; bases unmatched to any gene: 9. This CDR3 reads CASSQNGNRGTEAFF. The CDR3 DNA follows: TGCGCCAGCAGCCAGAATGGGAACAGGGGTACTGAAGCTTTCTTT.

This clone has only one observation. This chain connects TRBV7-8 to TRBJ2-7, with D tentatively TRBD2 (6 bases). Germline CDR1 SGHVS, CDR2 FQNEAQ. The CDR3 is made up of 15 amino acids. V lost 3 bases and J 0 bases, leaving 12 bases between the germline ends. CDR3 sequence (DNA): TGTGCCAGCAGCTTTCGTTTCGGGAGCTCCTACGAGCAGTACTTC. Translating it yields CASSFRFGSSYEQYF.

The gene calls are TRBV7-9 and TRBJ2-1, with TRBD1 matching over 12 bases. Germline lookup yields CDR1 SEHNR and CDR2 FQNEAQ (reference sequence). This CDR3 has 15 residues. V lost 7 bases, J lost 5 bases, and 6 bases stayed unmatched. Written as DNA, the CDR3 is TGTGCCAGCACCTTGGGACAGGGGGCAGACAATGAGCAGTTCTTC. It encodes CASTLGQGADNEQFF.

The gene calls are TRBV5-6 and TRBJ1-4; 8 bases agree with TRBD1. The ends lost 1 base at V and 4 bases at J; junction bases unmatched: 12. Germline V lookup: CDR1 SGHDT, CDR2 YYEEEE. CDR3 size: 18 residues. CDR3 coding DNA: TGTGCCAGCAGCTTGAGGGGGACAGGCCAAGGGTATAATGAAAAACTGTTTTTT. It encodes CASSLRGTGQGYNEKLFF. Using reference TRBV5-6 and TRBJ1-4 for the parts outside the CDR3, the full variable domain is DAGVTQSPTHLIKTRGQQVTLRCSPKSGHDTVSWYQQALGQGPQFIFQYYEEEERQRGNFPDRFSGHQFPNYSSELNVNALLLGDSALYLCASSLRGTGQGYNEKLFFGSGTQLSVL.

The chain couples TRBV27 to TRBJ2-1, with 12 positions matching TRBD2. CDR1 and CDR2 from the germline V gene are MNHEY and SMNVEV (reference sequence). Trimming took 2 bases from V and 10 from J; bases not matched to a gene: 6. The CDR3 totals 15 residues. Written as DNA, the CDR3 is TGTGCCAGCAGTTTAGCTAGCGGGAGGGCCGGGGAGCAGTTCTTC. Protein: CASSLASGRAGEQFF.

This chain uses TRBV5-1 with TRBJ2-5; D gene unclear. The V end lost 6 bases, the J end lost 4 bases, and 7 bases lay between the germline ends. The germline CDR1 and CDR2 sequences are SGHRS and YFSETQ. The CDR3 spans 11 residues. This CDR3 is CASNLRETQYF. In DNA, the CDR3 is TGCGCCAGCAACTTACGAGAGACCCAGTACTTC.

The V and J genes are TRBV4-3 and TRBJ2-7, with 12 bases aligning to TRBD2. CDR1 and CDR2 (germline): LGHNA, YSLEER. The CDR3 length is 14 residues. V lost 3 bases and J lost 5; bases outside the gene matches: 2. In DNA form, the CDR3 reads TGCGCCAGCAGCCAGGGACTAGCGGGCCACGAGCAGTACTTC. Encoded protein: CASSQGLAGHEQYF.

V is TRBV14 and J is TRBJ2-1; 12 nucleotides line up with TRBD2. Germline V gene data show CDR1 as SGHDN and CDR2 as FVKESK. This CDR3 region has 16 residues. J lost 6 bases, V lost 4 bases, and 7 bases had no gene match. This CDR3 is CASSRAGTSGSNEQFF. The CDR3 DNA follows: TGTGCCAGCAGCCGGGCCGGGACTAGCGGGTCCAATGAGCAGTTCTTC.

V and J are TRBV6-5 and TRBJ2-7, with TRBD2 identical over 7 bases. Germline V lookup: CDR1 MNHEY, CDR2 SVGAGI. The junction had 1 base not matched to a gene; V was cut back by 5 bases and J by 3 bases. This CDR3 is 12 amino acids long. CDR3 protein: CASSTGGYEQYF. CDR3 nucleotide sequence: TGTGCCAGCAGTACGGGGGGCTACGAGCAGTACTTC.

The J gene is TRBJ1-5, the V gene TRBV2, with 7 bases lining up with TRBD1. Germline V CDR1 and CDR2: SNHLY, FYNNEI. V shed 2 bases, J shed 6 bases, and the junction held 7 bases outside the gene matches. CDR3 length equals 15 residues. Here the CDR3 reads CASSERPGGGQPQHF. In DNA, the CDR3 is TGTGCCAGCAGTGAAAGGCCAGGGGGAGGTCAGCCCCAGCATTTT.

The V and J genes are TRBV6-5 and TRBJ2-5, with 8 bases aligning to TRBD1. CDR3 length equals 13 residues. CDR1 and CDR2 (germline): MNHEY, SVGAGI. Trimming removed 7 bases from V and 11 bases from J; junction bases left unmatched: 12. The CDR3: CASTPWEQGEQYF. Written as DNA, the CDR3 is TGTGCCAGCACCCCCTGGGAACAGGGGGAGCAGTACTTC.

This clone was picked up one time. The chain employs TRBV28 and TRBJ2-2; the match to TRBD2 covers 10 bases. The CDR3 has 15 residues. After removal of 6 bases from V and 3 bases from J, the junction contained 4 bases not matched to a gene. CDR1 is MDHEN and CDR2 is SYDVKM in the germline V gene. The CDR3 reads CASSSGGGDTGELFF. The CDR3 region has the DNA TGTGCCAGCAGCAGCGGGGGGGGCGACACCGGGGAGCTGTTTTTT.

The DNA for the CDR3 is TGTGCCAGCAGAGACGCGAACACCGGGGAGCTGTTTTTT. This translates into CASRDANTGELFF. The genes are TRBV6-5 and TRBJ2-2; D is unresolved. This CDR3 comprises 13 residues. The V and J ends lost 6 bases and 0 bases respectively, with 5 bases between them. CDR1 is MNHEY, CDR2 SVGAGI, per germline.

This chain links TRBV30 with TRBJ1-2; the match to TRBD1 covers 8 bases. V shed 4 bases, J shed 4 bases, and the junction held 14 bases outside the gene matches. Germline-derived CDR1 and CDR2 are GTSNPN and SVGIG (reference sequence). The CDR3 is made up of 16 amino acids. For the CDR3, the DNA is TGTGCCTGGACGCCCGCGCTGGGACAGGAATTCTATGGCTACACCTTC. It specifies CAWTPALGQEFYGYTF.

The chain recombines TRBV19 with TRBJ2-7, with 9 positions matching TRBD1. V shed 2 bases, J shed 3 bases, and the junction held 5 bases outside the gene matches. Germline CDR1 LNHDA, CDR2 SQIVND (reference sequence). There are 15 residues in the CDR3. The CDR3 here is CASSILGTGLYEQYF. In nucleotides, the CDR3 is TGTGCCAGTAGTATACTGGGGACAGGGCTCTACGAGCAGTACTTC.

The V and J genes are TRBV5-5 and TRBJ1-4, with D possibly matching TRBD1 (5 bases). The V end lost 4 bases, the J end lost 1 base, and 20 bases lay between the germline ends. Germline CDR1 and CDR2: SGHKS and YYEKEE (reference sequence). The CDR3 is 18 amino acids. CDR3 nucleotide sequence: TGTGCCAGCAGCAACCATTGGGTCGACAGAGTAACTAATGAAAAACTGTTTTTT. This encodes CASSNHWVDRVTNEKLFF.

The chain carries TRBV6-1 and TRBJ2-3; TRBD2 agrees at 10 bases. The V gene's germline CDR1 is MNHNS and CDR2 SASEGT. The V gene end was trimmed by 4 bases and the J gene end by 1 base; junction bases not matched to a gene: 5. The CDR3 is 16 amino acids. Written as DNA, the CDR3 is TGTGCCAGCAGTGTAGGGCTAGCGGGAGGCACAGATACGCAGTATTTT. It translates to CASSVGLAGGTDTQYF.

The rearrangement uses TRBV2 and TRBJ2-3; no reliable D call. V was pared by 6 bases and J by 3 bases, with 4 bases between. This CDR3 has 11 amino acids. The germline V gene encodes CDR1 SNHLY and CDR2 FYNNEI. The CDR3 here is CASSATDTQYF. CDR3 DNA: TGTGCCAGCAGCGCTACAGATACGCAGTATTTT.

The chain links TRBV9 to TRBJ2-6, with D perhaps being TRBD1 or TRBD2 (5 bases each). V was trimmed by 7 bases and J by 3 bases, leaving 20 bases between them. Germline CDR1 SGDLS, CDR2 YYNGEE. The CDR3 consists of 17 residues. In nucleotides, the CDR3 is TGTGCCAGCGGGACCTCAGGTTCTTGGAATGGGGCCAACGTCCTGACTTTC. Protein: CASGTSGSWNGANVLTF.

The rearrangement joins TRBV6-6 to TRBJ2-7; D is uncertain. With 0 bases removed from V and 6 bases from J, the gap between germline ends came to 12 bases. This CDR3 spans 14 amino acids. CDR1 MNHNY and CDR2 SVGAGI come from the germline V gene (reference sequence). CDR3 DNA sequence: TGTGCCAGCAGTTACTCGCCTTCAGTGTCCGAGCAGTACTTC. This codes for CASSYSPSVSEQYF.

The chain has TRBV2 and TRBJ2-5, with 11 bases matching TRBD2. This CDR3 contains 15 residues. V dropped 5 bases and J dropped 5; count of bases not matched to a gene: 7. Germline V CDR1 and CDR2: SNHLY, FYNNEI. Here the CDR3 reads CASSLTSGSGETQYF. In nucleotides, the CDR3 is TGTGCCAGCAGTTTAACTAGCGGGAGCGGGGAGACCCAGTACTTC.

V and J are TRBV27 and TRBJ2-1, with 7 bases aligning to TRBD2. The J segment lost 3 bases and the V segment lost 0 bases, leaving 14 bases of the junction unmatched. CDR3 length equals 19 residues. From germline, CDR1 is MNHEY and CDR2 SMNVEV (reference sequence). CDR3 amino acids: CASSLSGRGEGLSYNEQFF. The CDR3 nucleotides read TGTGCCAGCAGTTTATCGGGCCGTGGGGAGGGCCTTAGCTACAATGAGCAGTTCTTC.

This chain uses TRBV15 with TRBJ1-6; D gene ambiguous. This CDR3 contains 13 residues. From germline, CDR1 is LNHNV and CDR2 YYDKDF (reference sequence). Trimming stripped 3 bases from V and 0 bases from J, with 0 bases between. CDR3 DNA sequence: TGTGCCACCAGCAGCTCCTATAATTCACCCCTCCACTTT. Amino acids: CATSSSYNSPLHF.